This section outlines one T cell receptor (beta chain) sequence together with its context. Participants spanned ages about 18 to 89 years and resided in 20 to 25 US areas. The sample belongs to a study of blood T cell repertoires in COVID-19. Trimming shortened V by 7 bases and J by 4 bases, and 13 bases separated the two germline ends. The CDR3 consists of 13 residues. Some clones are missing from TCRdb's copy, which holds only in-frame ones; the method was immunoSEQ multiplex PCR. The data show under 300,000 clones, about 90% seen once. The genes are TRBV12-3 or TRBV12-4 and TRBJ2-5; perhaps TRBD2 as D (5 bases). Sequences were obtained from PBMCs or T cells enriched from blood (not recorded which). The sequence came from a woman aged 55-70 years who had recovered from COVID-19. The CDR3 DNA sequence: TGTGCCAGCACCGCCGTAGGGAGAGAGACCCAGTACTTC. Encoded protein: CASTAVGRETQYF.